What follows is one TCR beta chain and its context. What it binds is not known. The CDR3 runs to 14 residues. Deletions cut 4 bases from V and 12 bases from J, with 19 bases between. The germline V gene encodes CDR1 MNHNS and CDR2 SASEGT. The data derive from a study of post-analysis software for immune sequencing data. Study at large: Secondary progressive, relapsing-remitting and progressive-relapsing multiple sclerosis were among the included disease courses.

Notes on the study in general: Samples prepared in the same batch strongly co-clustered by F measure. Five or six TRBV segments were more frequent in patients than controls; TRBV5-6, TRBV5-1 and TRBV20-1 belonged to this group. Relative to controls, patients with multiple sclerosis showed significantly lower normalized Chao1 diversity.

Prepared libraries of TCR beta cDNA carried unique molecular identifiers. Some 500,000 cDNA molecules were obtained per 1 to 10 million input T cells. TCRdb recomputed calls from the PCR reads with MiXCR, one row per CDR3 protein. The sample has around 700,000 distinct CDR3 sequences; 55% to 60% are singletons. The TCR sequence derives from a girl aged 2-10 years with multiple sclerosis. V and J are TRBV6-1 and TRBJ2-1, with D uncertain. The specimen was blood. The CDR3 DNA reads as TGTGCCAGCAGTGTTGCCCTAGATCAGGTTGCGCAGTTCTTC. This translates into CASSVALDQVAQFF.